A single sample gave rise to the 29 T cell receptor beta chains below, sequenced in a study of Graves' ophthalmopathy and Graves' hyperthyroidism. Amplification targeted the TCR beta CDR3 regions, with RNA transcripts as the source material. RT-PCR was first run with HTBI primers, then multiplex PCR in a second round. TCRdb reanalysed the multiplex PCR reads using MiXCR and keeps one entry per CDR3 protein. This table has hundreds of thousands of distinct CDR3 sequences, roughly 41% appearing once. Sequencing used peripheral blood. Source of these receptors: an adult man with Graves' ophthalmopathy.

This clonotype occurred a few times. CDR3 protein: CASSPREEGRGYTF. The CDR3 bases are TGTGCCAGCTCACCGCGGGAGGAGGGGCGAGGCTACACCTTC. The V gene is TRBV18, the J gene TRBJ1-2, with a possible D match to TRBD1 (5 bases). V was clipped by 3 bases and J by 8 bases, with 16 bases between them. This CDR3 has 14 residues. Germline CDR1 reads KGHSH; CDR2 reads LQKENI.

This clonotype was counted many times. The rearrangement uses TRBV9 and TRBJ1-5; the D is unclear. Per germline, CDR1 SGDLS and CDR2 YYNGEE. The length of the CDR3 is 14 residues. Trimming removed 0 bases from V and 4 bases from J, with 8 bases in between. The CDR3 DNA follows: TGTGCCAGCAGCGTAGGTCAGACGAATCAGCCCCAGCATTTT. Its translation: CASSVGQTNQPQHF. Full variable domain (rest looked up from reference TRBV9 and TRBJ1-5): DSGVTQTPKHLITATGQRVTLRCSPRSGDLSVYWYQQSLDQGLQFLIQYYNGEERAKGNILERFSAQQFPDLHSELNLSSLELGDSALYFCASSVGQTNQPQHFGDGTRLSIL.

This clonotype has ten or more counts. The J gene is TRBJ2-5, the V gene TRBV2; no clear D gene. V was cut by 4 bases and J by 6 bases, with 9 bases left in between. Germline lookup yields CDR1 SNHLY and CDR2 FYNNEI. The CDR3 totals 12 residues. The CDR3 loop is CASSGGFKTQYF. The CDR3 DNA follows: TGTGCCAGCAGTGGTGGGTTCAAGACCCAGTACTTC.

The CDR3 sequence: CASSSPRDRHYEQYF. CDR3 coding DNA: TGTGCCAGCAGCTCCCCCCGGGACAGGCACTACGAGCAGTACTTC. The chain links TRBV11-1 to TRBJ2-7, with TRBD1 identical over 8 bases. The trim removed 4 bases at V and 3 bases at J, leaving 8 bases unmatched. Germline CDR1 reads SGHAT; CDR2 reads FQDESV (reference sequence). The CDR3 totals 15 residues.

A word on this clonotype: A much larger clone lies one base from this, so it may be a read error. The chain recombines TRBV7-2 with TRBJ2-2; TRBD1 is a possible D gene (7 bases). The CDR3 loop spans 14 amino acids. In germline, CDR1 is SGHTA, CDR2 FQGNSA. DNA for the CDR3: TGTGCCAGCAGCACGGGACAGCCCGTCGGGGGGCTGTTTTTT. Translation: CASSTGQPVGGLFF. Full variable domain (missing parts from reference TRBV7-2 and TRBJ2-2): GAGVSQSPSNKVTEKGKDVELRCDPISGHTALYWYRQSLGQGLEFLIYFQGNSAPDKSGLPSDRFSAERTGGSVSTLTIQRTQQEDSAVYLCASSTGQPVGGLFFGEGSRLTVL.

At least ten counts were recorded for this clonotype. The genes are TRBV9 and TRBJ2-2; perhaps TRBD1 as D (5 bases). This CDR3 spans 17 amino acids. Germline V gene sequence: CDR1 SGDLS, CDR2 YYNGEE. V was pared by 3 bases and J by 0 bases, with 15 bases between. This CDR3 is CASSAQTGRANTGELFF. CDR3 DNA sequence: TGTGCCAGCAGCGCTCAAACAGGACGCGCGAACACCGGGGAGCTGTTTTTT.

This clonotype has just a few counts. The genes are TRBV5-1 and TRBJ2-3; D ambiguous. Germline values: CDR1 SGHRS, CDR2 YFSETQ. This CDR3 has 14 residues. V shed 4 bases and J shed 5 bases, with 14 bases lying between them. CDR3 sequence: CASSLAPPGDTQYF. Here the CDR3 DNA reads TGCGCCAGCAGCCTTGCACCTCCGGGAGATACGCAGTATTTT.

The V call is TRBV29-1, the J call TRBJ2-5; TRBD1 might be the D (7 bases). The length of the CDR3 is 13 residues. The germline CDR1 and CDR2 sequences are SQVTM and ANQGSEA. V was shortened by 8 bases and J by 2 bases, with 15 bases between the two germline ends. CDR3: CSLWAGGQETQYF. CDR3 DNA: TGCAGCTTGTGGGCAGGGGGGCAAGAGACCCAGTACTTC. Variable domain in full (rest from reference TRBV29-1 and TRBJ2-5): SAVISQKPSRDICQRGTSLTIQCQVDSQVTMMFWYRQQPGQSLTLIATANQGSEATYESGFVIDKFPISRPNLTFSTLTVSNMSPEDSSIYLCSLWAGGQETQYFGPGTRLLVL.

The rearrangement links TRBV4-1 to TRBJ1-3, with 7 bases identical to TRBD1. V was pared by 1 base and J by 4 bases, with 10 bases of the junction left unmatched. This CDR3 spans 17 amino acids. Germline-derived CDR1 and CDR2 are MGHRA and YSYEKL. In DNA form, the CDR3 reads TGCGCCAGCAGCCAAGGATCGAGGGGGCTAAAGGGAAACACCATATATTTT. Its translation: CASSQGSRGLKGNTIYF.

The V gene is TRBV29-1, the J gene TRBJ2-7; D might be TRBD1 (5 bases). Germline CDR1 SQVTM, CDR2 ANQGSEA. The V gene lost 4 bases and the J gene lost 5 bases, with 9 bases spanning the gap. CDR3 length: 11 amino acids. CDR3 protein: CSVAPGNEQYF. DNA of the CDR3: TGCAGCGTTGCTCCAGGGAACGAGCAGTACTTC.

In the case of this clonotype: Germline and junction disagree at one end, which may indicate a read error. The rearrangement uses TRBV7-9 and TRBJ1-1, with D possibly matching TRBD1 (5 bases). The CDR3 totals 17 residues. Germline CDR1 is SEHNR and CDR2 is FQNEAQ (reference sequence). CDR3 DNA: TGCGCCAGCAGCCAAGCCCGTACAGGAAATTTTGGCACTGAAGCTTTCTTT. It encodes CASSQARTGNFGTEAFF. The whole variable domain, filled in from reference TRBV7-9 and TRBJ1-1, reads DTGVSQNPRHKITKRGQNVTFRCDPISEHNRLYWYRQTLGQGPEFLTYFQNEAQLEKSRLLSDRFSAERPKGSFSTLEIQRTEQGDSAMYLCASSQARTGNFGTEAFFGQGTRLTVV.

As to this clonotype: A much larger clone sits a single nucleotide away, making a read error possible. V is TRBV19 and J is TRBJ1-4; D is unresolved. This CDR3 has 12 residues. The V and J ends lost 8 bases and 5 bases respectively, with 9 bases between them. CDR1 and CDR2 (germline): LNHDA, SQIVND (reference sequence). CDR3 sequence (DNA): TGTGCCAGTGAGACTCGCAATGAAAAACTGTTTTTT. This sequence encodes CASETRNEKLFF.

This clonotype was seen repeatedly, ten times or more. The rearrangement links TRBV19 to TRBJ1-6; 9 bases align to TRBD1. The germline CDR1 and CDR2 sequences are LNHDA and SQIVND (reference sequence). V lost 5 bases to trimming and J lost 11 bases; unmatched junction nucleotides: 7. This CDR3 is 14 amino acids long. The CDR3 DNA follows: TGTGCCAGTAGTCTAACAGGGGGCTGGACACCCCTCCACTTT. This encodes CASSLTGGWTPLHF.

This clonotype has ten or more counts. V usage is TRBV12-3 or TRBV12-4 and J usage is TRBJ2-5; TRBD1 is a possible D gene (6 bases). This CDR3 is 14 amino acids long. Deletions cut 5 bases from V and 4 bases from J, with 14 bases between. CDR3 nucleotides: TGTGCCAGCAGTAGACCTGGGGGCCTAGAGACCCAGTACTTC. As protein: CASSRPGGLETQYF.

Remarks on this clonotype: This sequence may be a read error, since a much larger clone differs from it by one base. This chain joins TRBV20-1 and TRBJ1-3; D not certain. Germline loops: CDR1 DFQATT, CDR2 SNEGSKA (reference sequence). The CDR3 consists of 13 residues. CDR3 DNA: TGCAGTGCTGGAGAGGTCTATGGAAACACCATATATTTT. It codes for CSAGEVYGNTIYF.

Note on this clonotype: This may be a read error: a much more frequent sequence differs by one nucleotide. J is TRBJ2-5 and V is TRBV19; TRBD1 is a possible D gene (6 bases). V lost 5 bases, J lost 1 base, and 17 bases lay in between. The CDR3 sequence is 16 residues long. CDR1 LNHDA and CDR2 SQIVND come from the germline V gene (reference sequence). The CDR3 coding sequence is TGTGCCAGTAGTCCGAGAGGGGGAGCGGCCCAAGAGACCCAGTACTTC. It is translated as CASSPRGGAAQETQYF. The variable domain in full, completed from reference TRBV19 and TRBJ2-5, reads DGGITQSPKYLFRKEGQNVTLSCEQNLNHDAMYWYRQDPGQGLRLIYYSQIVNDFQKGDIAEGYSVSREKKESFPLTVTSAQKNPTAFYLCASSPRGGAAQETQYFGPGTRLLVL.

This clonotype was counted at least ten times. CDR3 sequence (DNA): TGTGCCAGCAGGCCGGGACAGAACCAAGAGACCCAGTACTTC. Protein sequence: CASRPGQNQETQYF. This rearrangement joins TRBV6-6 to TRBJ2-5; 7 bases fit TRBD1. Trimming at V came to 6 bases and at J to 0 bases, leaving 4 bases not matched to a gene. The CDR3 has 14 amino acids. In germline, CDR1 is MNHNY, CDR2 SVGAGI (reference sequence).

This clonotype showed up many times. The chain couples TRBV29-1 to TRBJ1-5; the match to TRBD1 covers 7 bases. Germline V gives CDR1 SQVTM, CDR2 ANQGSEA. The J segment lost 5 bases and the V segment lost 7 bases, leaving 8 bases of the junction unmatched. This CDR3 spans 13 amino acids. The CDR3 here is CSAAGTEDQPQHF. CDR3 sequence (DNA): TGCAGCGCAGCCGGGACAGAAGATCAGCCCCAGCATTTT.

This clonotype was picked up a small number of times. The chain is built from TRBV5-1 and TRBJ2-7; a possible D gene is TRBD2 (5 bases). CDR3 length: 15 residues. The V end lost 0 bases, the J end lost 5 bases, and 15 bases lay between the germline ends. Per the germline V gene, CDR1 is SGHRS and CDR2 is YFSETQ. This chain's CDR3 is CASSLAGEGFHEQYF. The CDR3 DNA reads as TGCGCCAGCAGCTTGGCCGGGGAAGGGTTCCACGAGCAGTACTTC.

This clonotype came up a few times. J is TRBJ1-2 and V is TRBV6-1; TRBD1 matches at 9 bases. With 1 base clipped from V and 8 bases from J, the junction kept 8 bases outside the gene matches. Germline loops: CDR1 MNHNS, CDR2 SASEGT. The CDR3 extends over 15 amino acids. The CDR3: CASSEVTKDRGGYTF. CDR3 nucleotide sequence: TGTGCCAGCAGTGAAGTTACGAAGGACAGGGGCGGCTACACCTTC.

The chain carries TRBV20-1 and TRBJ1-1; a possible D gene is TRBD1 (6 bases). The CDR3 loop spans 14 amino acids. Trimming took 5 bases from V and 1 from J, leaving 14 bases between them. Germline V CDR1 and CDR2: DFQATT, SNEGSKA (reference sequence). The CDR3 spells CSARPGHRNTEAFF. CDR3 nucleotides: TGCAGTGCTCGACCGGGACACAGGAACACTGAAGCTTTCTTT.

Of note for this clonotype: The junction does not match germline at one end; this may be a read error. The chain joins TRBV24-1 to TRBJ2-5; D could derive from TRBD1 or TRBD2 (7 bases each). Germline CDR1 and CDR2: KGHDR and SFDVKD. The CDR3 is made up of 18 amino acids. In nucleotides, the CDR3 is TGTGCCAGCAGTGAAAACGATCAGACAGGGAGGGGGACGGGGACCCAGTACTTC. This translates into CASSENDQTGRGTGTQYF.

The rearrangement joins TRBV19 to TRBJ2-6; 7 positions match TRBD1. This CDR3 has 13 residues. Trimming cost V 5 bases and J 10 bases; bases outside gene matches: 5. Germline V gene sequence: CDR1 LNHDA, CDR2 SQIVND (reference sequence). In DNA form, the CDR3 reads TGTGCCAGTAGTGGGACAGCGCCAAACGTCCTGACTTTC. Translation: CASSGTAPNVLTF.

In its sample, this clonotype was seen many times. This CDR3 reads CASSLAVAGVDGETQYF. Written as DNA, the CDR3 is TGTGCCAGCAGCTTAGCTGTAGCGGGGGTCGATGGGGAGACCCAGTACTTC. This sequence joins TRBV7-9 and TRBJ2-5; 9 bases map to TRBD2. This CDR3 spans 17 amino acids. V lost 0 bases, J lost 5 bases, and 10 bases stayed unmatched. The germline gives CDR1 SEHNR, CDR2 FQNEAQ (reference sequence).

This clonotype was observed a few times. The CDR3 sequence: CASSFSPSYEQYF. The CDR3 DNA sequence: TGTGCCAGCAGCTTTAGTCCCTCCTACGAGCAGTACTTC. This chain connects TRBV5-6 to TRBJ2-7; the D is unclear. The CDR3 length is 13 residues. The V gene's germline CDR1 is SGHDT and CDR2 YYEEEE. Trimming took off 2 bases at V and 0 bases at J, with 6 bases between the two ends.

This clonotype was detected many times. V is TRBV9 and J is TRBJ1-2, with 8 bases matching TRBD1. CDR1 and CDR2 from the germline V gene are SGDLS and YYNGEE. V trimming: 0 bases; J trimming: 5 bases; junction bases outside the gene matches: 6. CDR3 length: 15 residues. DNA of the CDR3: TGTGCCAGCAGCGTAGACGGACAGGGCGGATATGGCTACACCTTC. As protein: CASSVDGQGGYGYTF.

This clonotype was observed a few times. This chain uses TRBV18 with TRBJ2-7; TRBD2 agrees at 8 bases. Germline V gene data show CDR1 as KGHSH and CDR2 as LQKENI. V gave up 3 bases and J gave up 2 bases; unmatched junction bases: 3. The CDR3 length is 14 residues. CDR3 region: CASSPGTRAYEQYF. The CDR3 DNA reads as TGTGCCAGCTCACCTGGGACTAGGGCCTACGAGCAGTACTTC.

The chain combines TRBV4-2 with TRBJ2-5, with 13 positions matching TRBD2. The CDR3 loop spans 18 amino acids. With V trimmed by 1 base and J by 5 bases, 10 bases remained unmatched. The germline V gene has CDR1 LGHNA and CDR2 YNFKEQ. This chain's CDR3 is CASSQADHTSGGGETQYF. The CDR3, as DNA: TGTGCCAGCAGCCAAGCGGACCACACTAGCGGGGGGGGTGAGACCCAGTACTTC.

This clonotype was recorded a few times. The chain uses TRBV27 and TRBJ2-5, with 13 bases identical to TRBD2. This CDR3 region has 15 residues. Germline values: CDR1 MNHEY, CDR2 SMNVEV (reference sequence). Unmatched junction bases numbered 7, after V lost 5 bases and J lost 7 bases. For the CDR3, the DNA is TGTGCCAGCAGTGTCGGGACTAGCGGGGCACCGACCCAGTACTTC. This gives the protein CASSVGTSGAPTQYF.